Below are 5 T cell receptor beta chains sequenced from a single sample in a study of a mutant IDH1 vaccine in newly diagnosed glioma. The time point was: week 11, during vaccination. Each dose delivered 300 ug of mutant IDH1 20-mer peptide subcutaneously with imiquimod. Here immunoSEQ multiplex PCR was the method, and the copy in TCRdb shows in-frame clones only, minus some. The profile shows roughly 120,000 clones, 80% of them singletons. For these receptors, no antigen is known. This specimen consisted of PBMCs, obtained from a glioma patient whose treatment included an IDH1 peptide vaccine. These receptors all come from a man aged 40-55 years with glioma.

This clone was counted once. The genes are TRBV5-1 and TRBJ2-2, with 7 positions matching TRBD1. Germline CDR1 reads SGHRS; CDR2 reads YFSETQ. The junction had 10 bases not matched to a gene; V was cut back by 0 bases and J by 5 bases. The length of the CDR3 is 17 residues. The CDR3 region is CASSLANTGVKTGELFF. The DNA for the CDR3 is TGCGCCAGCAGCTTGGCCAATACAGGGGTGAAGACCGGGGAGCTGTTTTTT.

V is TRBV5-1 and J is TRBJ2-1; TRBD1 matches 10 bases. This CDR3 comprises 16 residues. Germline CDR1 is SGHRS and CDR2 is YFSETQ. Germline trimming cut 4 bases from V and 1 base from J; bases unmatched to any gene: 5. The CDR3 DNA reads TGCGCCAGCAGCCGTGGACAGGGGGTATCCTACAATGAGCAGTTCTTC. This encodes CASSRGQGVSYNEQFF.

This clone was seen just once. The rearrangement joins TRBV12-5 to TRBJ1-2; D remains ambiguous. From germline, CDR1 is LGHNT and CDR2 FRNRAP. The V and J ends lost 4 bases and 7 bases respectively, with 16 bases between them. The CDR3 covers 14 residues. The CDR3 loop reads CASGYPIGVGGYTF. Here the CDR3 DNA reads TGTGCTAGTGGTTACCCGATTGGGGTGGGTGGCTACACCTTC.

This clone appeared a single time. The chain links TRBV5-3 to TRBJ2-3, with a tentative D call TRBD2 (5 bases). TRBV5-3 is marked as an open reading frame, function uncertain. The CDR3 spans 14 residues. V lost 3 bases to trimming and J lost 4 bases, with 12 bases between them. CDR3 DNA: TGTGCCAGAAGCTCTCTAGCCCGAGCAGATACGCAGTATTTT. This translates into CARSSLARADTQYF.

The rearrangement joins TRBV11-2 to TRBJ2-4, with D possibly matching TRBD1 (7 bases). Trimming took off 0 bases at V and 9 bases at J, with 15 bases between the two ends. Looked up from germline, CDR1 is SGHAT and CDR2 is FQNNGV. The CDR3 contains 15 residues. CDR3 loop: CASSLERSQGGIQYF. CDR3 nucleotide sequence: TGTGCCAGCAGCTTAGAGCGAAGTCAGGGGGGCATTCAGTACTTC.